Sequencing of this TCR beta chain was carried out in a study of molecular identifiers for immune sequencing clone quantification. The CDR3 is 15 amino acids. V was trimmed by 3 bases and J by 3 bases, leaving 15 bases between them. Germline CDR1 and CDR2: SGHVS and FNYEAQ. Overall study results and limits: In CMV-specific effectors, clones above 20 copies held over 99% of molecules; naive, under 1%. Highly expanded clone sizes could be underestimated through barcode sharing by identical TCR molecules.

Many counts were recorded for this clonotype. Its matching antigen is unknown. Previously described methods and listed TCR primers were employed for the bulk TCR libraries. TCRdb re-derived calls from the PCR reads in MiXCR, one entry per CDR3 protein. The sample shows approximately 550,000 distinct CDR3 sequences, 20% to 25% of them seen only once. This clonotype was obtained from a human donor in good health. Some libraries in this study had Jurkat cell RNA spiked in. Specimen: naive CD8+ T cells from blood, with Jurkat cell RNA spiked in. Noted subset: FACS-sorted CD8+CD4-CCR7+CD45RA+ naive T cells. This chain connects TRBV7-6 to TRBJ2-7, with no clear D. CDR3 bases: TGTGCCAGCAGCTTGGGAATAGCCAAGGTCTACGAGCAGTACTTC. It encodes CASSLGIAKVYEQYF.